This entry describes one T cell receptor (beta chain). The target antigen is unknown. The record originates from a study of shared clonotypes between healthy human individuals. This CDR3 has 15 residues. Trimming took 5 bases from V and 1 from J; bases not matched to a gene: 5. Looked up from germline, CDR1 is SGHRS and CDR2 is YFSETQ. Whole-study findings and limits: The diversity represented, both genetic and in exposure history, was limited by few donors.

CD45RA-negative memory and CD45RA+ naive subsets were split from the CD4+ cells. The deep-level immunoSEQ assay was used. This table comes from immunoSEQ multiplex PCR, and its TCRdb copy is limited to in-frame clones, with some not included. The repertoire has 600,000 to 750,000 clones, 72% of them found once; the top ten carry roughly 1.8%. The clonotype comes from a woman aged 25 to 39 in good health. Input material: memory CD4+ T cells sorted from blood. Subset indicated: CD45RA-negative fraction. The rearrangement links TRBV5-1 to TRBJ2-1; 8 bases are shared with TRBD1. The CDR3 protein is CASRSTGASYNEQFF. As DNA, the CDR3 is TGCGCCAGCAGGTCGACAGGGGCATCCTACAATGAGCAGTTCTTC.